Shown below are 12 T cell receptor beta chains from a single sample sequenced in a study of CD8 T cells in Susac syndrome. The RNA input was 0.5 to 1 ug, and it was reverse transcribed with random hexamers. In TCRdb, the immunoSEQ multiplex PCR reads were re-called with MiXCR into one record per CDR3 protein. The data show approximately 100,000 distinct CDR3 sequences, 95% to 98% seen once. Material for sequencing was CD4+ T cells from PBMCs. These receptors originate from a human donor in good health.

The rearrangement links TRBV5-4 to TRBJ2-3; TRBD2 matches at 10 bases. The CDR3 spans 16 residues. Per germline, CDR1 SGHNT and CDR2 YYREEE (reference sequence). V was pared by 1 base and J by 2 bases, with 4 bases of the junction left unmatched. The CDR3 is CASSLYLAGVTDTQYF. In DNA, the CDR3 is TGTGCCAGCAGCTTGTACCTAGCGGGAGTCACAGATACGCAGTATTTT.

The chain couples TRBV27 to TRBJ2-5, with 9 bases that match TRBD2. V lost 2 bases, J lost 5 bases, and 0 bases stayed unmatched. Germline lookup yields CDR1 MNHEY and CDR2 SMNVEV (reference sequence). The CDR3 runs 13 residues. As DNA, the CDR3 is TGTGCCAGCAGTTTAACTAGCGGGGAGACCCAGTACTTC. It codes for CASSLTSGETQYF.

The genes are TRBV29-1 and TRBJ2-5; TRBD1 is a possible D gene (5 bases). V lost 3 bases and J 3 bases, leaving 11 bases between the germline ends. The germline V gene has CDR1 SQVTM and CDR2 ANQGSEA. CDR3 length: 13 residues. CDR3 nucleotides: TGCAGCGTTGACCTTTGGACAAAAGAGACCCAGTACTTC. Translating it yields CSVDLWTKETQYF.

J is TRBJ1-2 and V is TRBV2; TRBD1 might be the D (5 bases). CDR1 is SNHLY, CDR2 FYNNEI, per germline. This CDR3 comprises 15 residues. V was cut by 3 bases and J by 1 base, with 12 bases left in between. Here the CDR3 reads CASSESRTNNYGYTF. In nucleotides, the CDR3 is TGTGCCAGCAGTGAGAGTAGGACAAATAACTATGGCTACACCTTC.

The chain recombines TRBV5-1 with TRBJ2-4; D is perhaps TRBD1 or TRBD2 (7 bases each). There are 16 residues in the CDR3. Trimming stripped 4 bases from V and 5 bases from J, with 19 bases between. CDR1 is SGHRS and CDR2 is YFSETQ in the germline V gene. The CDR3 loop reads CASSNGQAGAENIQYF. CDR3 bases: TGCGCCAGCAGCAACGGACAGGCGGGGGCGGAAAACATTCAGTACTTC.

V gene TRBV2 combines with J gene TRBJ1-1, with 8 nucleotides matching TRBD1. Per the germline V gene, CDR1 is SNHLY and CDR2 is FYNNEI. The CDR3 contains 15 residues. V trimming: 5 bases; J trimming: 5 bases; junction bases outside the gene matches: 10. The CDR3 spells CASSSMDRVRTEAFF. In nucleotides, the CDR3 is TGTGCCAGCAGTTCAATGGACAGGGTAAGAACTGAAGCTTTCTTT.

The gene calls are TRBV6-6 and TRBJ2-7; no reliable D call. The CDR3 runs to 11 residues. Germline CDR1 reads MNHNY; CDR2 reads SVGAGI (reference sequence). Trimming removed 8 bases at V and 3 bases at J, with 8 bases between. This CDR3 reads CASGLFYEQYF. The CDR3 DNA follows: TGTGCCAGCGGCCTCTTCTACGAGCAGTACTTC.

This clonotype was seen a single time. This rearrangement joins TRBV19 to TRBJ2-1; 8 positions match TRBD1. The junction had 7 bases not matched to a gene; V was cut back by 5 bases and J by 1 base. The CDR3 consists of 16 residues. From germline, CDR1 is LNHDA and CDR2 SQIVND (reference sequence). The CDR3 sequence is CASSPDRASSYNEQFF. CDR3 DNA: TGTGCCAGTAGTCCGGACAGGGCTAGTTCCTACAATGAGCAGTTCTTC. Together with reference TRBV19 and TRBJ2-1, the CDR3 gives the full variable domain: DGGITQSPKYLFRKEGQNVTLSCEQNLNHDAMYWYRQDPGQGLRLIYYSQIVNDFQKGDIAEGYSVSREKKESFPLTVTSAQKNPTAFYLCASSPDRASSYNEQFFGPGTRLTVL.

The CDR3 DNA is TGCAGCGTGGGGACAGGCTATCAGCAAGAGACCCAGTACTTC. Translation: CSVGTGYQQETQYF. The gene calls are TRBV29-1 and TRBJ2-5; 8 nucleotides line up with TRBD1. Germline lookup yields CDR1 SQVTM and CDR2 ANQGSEA. The CDR3 has 14 residues. Trimming removed 6 bases from V and 2 bases from J; junction bases left unmatched: 8.

The gene calls are TRBV7-2 and TRBJ1-2; 7 bases fit TRBD1. The germline V gene has CDR1 SGHTA and CDR2 FQGNSA. CDR3 size: 14 residues. Germline trimming cut 5 bases from V and 4 bases from J; bases unmatched to any gene: 7. Written as DNA, the CDR3 is TGTGCCAGCAGCACCGCCGGGACAGTCTATGGCTACACCTTC. Amino acid sequence: CASSTAGTVYGYTF.

V usage is TRBV6-5 and J usage is TRBJ1-5, with a weak D call TRBD1 (6 bases). This CDR3 is built from 15 residues. Germline V gene sequence: CDR1 MNHEY, CDR2 SVGAGI. V shed 6 bases and J shed 0 bases, with 12 bases lying between them. This CDR3 reads CASRQQGPSNQPQHF. CDR3 coding DNA: TGTGCCAGCAGGCAACAGGGACCTAGCAATCAGCCCCAGCATTTT.

The rearrangement uses TRBV3-1 and TRBJ2-1; D is possibly TRBD1 (6 bases). The CDR3 runs 14 residues. Trimming took off 9 bases at V and 5 bases at J, with 17 bases between the two ends. In germline, CDR1 is LGHDT, CDR2 YNNKEL (reference sequence). The CDR3 DNA is TGTGCCAGTTCGGCCTTTGCAGGGGACAATGAGCAGTTCTTC. It is translated as CASSAFAGDNEQFF.